The 26 T cell receptor beta chains reported below all come from one sample, sequenced in a study of CD8 T cells in Susac syndrome. With random hexamers, reverse transcription was performed on about 0.5 to 1 ug of RNA. A single record per CDR3 protein comes from TCRdb applying MiXCR to the immunoSEQ multiplex PCR reads. The table has about 180,000 distinct CDR3 sequences, around 95% seen once; the top ten hold approximately 0.088%. Sequenced sample: CD4+ T cells from PBMCs. The receptor set was obtained from a human donor with multiple sclerosis.

This chain connects TRBV5-1 to TRBJ2-1, with D maybe TRBD2 (5 bases). CDR1 and CDR2 from the germline V gene are SGHRS and YFSETQ. The CDR3 totals 14 residues. V was cut by 1 base and J by 7 bases, with 12 bases left in between. CDR3 bases: TGCGCCAGCAGCTTGTCCGGGATGTGGAATGAGCAGTTCTTC. Its protein product is CASSLSGMWNEQFF.

This chain links TRBV7-3 with TRBJ2-3; D is unclear. Germline V gene data show CDR1 as SGHTA and CDR2 as FQGTGA. Trimming removed 2 bases at V and 7 bases at J, with 13 bases between. CDR3 length: 14 amino acids. The CDR3 nucleotides read TGTGCCAGCAGCTTACTAGGAGAGTTTAATACGCAGTATTTT. This codes for CASSLLGEFNTQYF.

The chain has TRBV27 and TRBJ1-5; the D gene is possibly TRBD1 (5 bases). In germline, CDR1 is MNHEY, CDR2 SMNVEV (reference sequence). Deletions cut 4 bases from V and 4 bases from J, with 14 bases between. The CDR3 spans 15 residues. The CDR3 region has the DNA TGTGCCAGCAGTTCTGCGGGGCTTCCAAATCAGCCCCAGCATTTT. Translation: CASSSAGLPNQPQHF.

This chain uses TRBV3-1 with TRBJ2-1; 10 bases are shared with TRBD2. Germline V gives CDR1 LGHDT, CDR2 YNNKEL (reference sequence). The CDR3 is 16 amino acids. The V and J ends lost 3 bases and 7 bases, in that order; junction bases with no gene match: 9. CDR3 sequence reads: CASSQIGLAGENEQFF. For the CDR3, the DNA is TGTGCCAGCAGCCAGATCGGGCTAGCGGGGGAGAATGAGCAGTTCTTC.

In its sample, this clonotype was seen once. The chain recombines TRBV30 with TRBJ1-2; possibly TRBD1 for D (5 bases). Germline-derived CDR1 and CDR2 are GTSNPN and SVGIG (reference sequence). This CDR3 region has 14 residues. The germline V and J ends were trimmed by 3 bases and 5 bases, with 16 bases remaining between them. DNA of the CDR3: TGTGCCTGGAGGGGGGGGACCGGTTCTTATGGCTACACCTTC. This codes for CAWRGGTGSYGYTF.

The CDR3 DNA sequence: TGTGCCAGCAGGGGAGGACAGGGACCCTACGAGCAGTACTTC. It specifies CASRGGQGPYEQYF. The V call is TRBV6-5, the J call TRBJ2-7, with 8 bases matching TRBD1. J was trimmed by 2 bases and V by 6 bases; bases with no gene match: 6. This CDR3 is 14 amino acids long. Germline loops: CDR1 MNHEY, CDR2 SVGAGI.

The chain combines TRBV5-6 with TRBJ2-3, with TRBD2 matching 8 bases. CDR1 SGHDT and CDR2 YYEEEE come from the germline V gene. CDR3 length: 15 residues. The ends lost 5 bases at V and 7 bases at J; junction bases unmatched: 12. The CDR3 region has the DNA TGTGCCAGCAGTCCTGCGGGGGGCGCCGGGAATACGCAGTATTTT. Its protein is CASSPAGGAGNTQYF.

The J gene is TRBJ2-7, the V gene TRBV7-2; D is unclear. Germline V lookup: CDR1 SGHTA, CDR2 FQGNSA. The CDR3 extends over 12 amino acids. Between the trimmed V and J ends, which lost 2 bases and 3 bases, there was a span of 5 bases. The CDR3 DNA reads as TGTGCCAGCAGCTTAATTGGCTACGAGCAGTACTTC. As protein: CASSLIGYEQYF. The full variable domain, rest sourced from reference TRBV7-2 and TRBJ2-7, is GAGVSQSPSNKVTEKGKDVELRCDPISGHTALYWYRQSLGQGLEFLIYFQGNSAPDKSGLPSDRFSAERTGGSVSTLTIQRTQQEDSAVYLCASSLIGYEQYFGPGTRLTVT.

For this clonotype: It is unclear where the CDR3 begins or ends on the DNA, so no DNA is shown, and the CDR3 is as TCRdb lists it. V and J are TRBV29-1 and TRBJ1-1; TRBD1 is the table's D call, not checked against the DNA. A total of 11 residues make up the CDR3, ends included. Germline V gene sequence: CDR1 SQVTM, CDR2 ANQGSEA. The CDR3 is CSVEVGRGSFF.

J is TRBJ1-5 and V is TRBV30; possible D gene TRBD1, 6 bases. In germline, CDR1 is GTSNPN, CDR2 SVGIG (reference sequence). CDR3 length equals 13 residues. V was cut by 2 bases and J by 5 bases, with 10 bases left in between. Here the CDR3 DNA reads TGTGCCTGGAGTTTGGGGGCGGATCAGCCCCAGCATTTT. Residues: CAWSLGADQPQHF.

This sequence joins TRBV9 and TRBJ1-1; D is unresolved. This CDR3 contains 14 residues. The V and J ends lost 4 bases and 0 bases respectively, with 10 bases between them. Germline V gives CDR1 SGDLS, CDR2 YYNGEE. The CDR3 spells CASSPGQMNTEAFF. CDR3 DNA: TGTGCCAGCAGCCCTGGGCAAATGAACACTGAAGCTTTCTTT.

This chain uses TRBV7-7 with TRBJ2-1; a weak D match, TRBD1 (6 bases). Germline assignment: CDR1 SSHAT and CDR2 FNYEAQ (reference sequence). V lost 5 bases to trimming and J lost 9 bases, with 14 bases between them. This CDR3 region has 13 residues. The CDR3 protein is CASSPQQGTEQFF. DNA of the CDR3: TGTGCCAGCAGCCCACAACAGGGCACTGAGCAGTTCTTC.

The V and J genes are TRBV25-1 and TRBJ1-5; TRBD1 agrees at 7 bases. V lost 4 bases to trimming and J lost 7 bases; unmatched junction nucleotides: 4. CDR3 length equals 13 residues. Looked up from germline, CDR1 is MGHDK and CDR2 is SYGVNS. In nucleotides, the CDR3 is TGTGCCAGCAGTGCGACAGGGCACCAGCCCCAGCATTTT. Its translation is CASSATGHQPQHF.

The CDR3 region has the DNA TGTGCCAGCAGTGAATGGTGGCAGGGTCATGGCTACACCTTC. This encodes CASSEWWQGHGYTF. The genes are TRBV25-1 and TRBJ1-2; tentatively, D is TRBD1 (5 bases). Trimming stripped 1 base from V and 6 bases from J, with 12 bases between. The CDR3 is 14 amino acids. Germline V gene sequence: CDR1 MGHDK, CDR2 SYGVNS.

The gene calls are TRBV6-5 and TRBJ2-5, with TRBD2 matching over 10 bases. The V gene end was trimmed by 0 bases and the J gene end by 5 bases; junction bases not matched to a gene: 9. The germline V gene encodes CDR1 MNHEY and CDR2 SVGAGI. The CDR3 covers 17 residues. Written as DNA, the CDR3 is TGTGCCAGCAGTTACTCCTCTAGCGGGGGCTCCCGGGAGACCCAGTACTTC. This sequence encodes CASSYSSSGGSRETQYF.

This sequence joins TRBV5-4 and TRBJ2-5; D may be TRBD1 (5 bases). The CDR3 runs 14 residues. Germline V gene data show CDR1 as SGHNT and CDR2 as YYREEE (reference sequence). V lost 2 bases, J lost 3 bases, and 11 bases lay in between. Here the CDR3 reads CASSFITGKETQYF. The DNA of the CDR3 is TGTGCCAGCAGCTTTATTACAGGAAAAGAGACCCAGTACTTC.

V gene TRBV2 combines with J gene TRBJ2-5; 8 bases are shared with TRBD2. With V trimmed by 5 bases and J by 0 bases, 8 bases remained unmatched. This CDR3 has 16 residues. Per germline, CDR1 SNHLY and CDR2 FYNNEI. The CDR3 nucleotides read TGTGCCAGCAGTAGTCCGGGACTAGGAAACCAAGAGACCCAGTACTTC. Translation gives CASSSPGLGNQETQYF.

This sequence joins TRBV18 and TRBJ2-5; D may be TRBD2 (6 bases). The CDR3 has 14 amino acids. Trimming stripped 3 bases from V and 5 bases from J, with 13 bases between. Germline V lookup: CDR1 KGHSH, CDR2 LQKENI. The CDR3 DNA sequence: TGTGCCAGCTCACCGACAGCGGCGGGGGAGACCCAGTACTTC. Translating gives CASSPTAAGETQYF.

The chain employs TRBV12-3 or TRBV12-4 and TRBJ1-5; the D gene is possibly TRBD1 (6 bases). The V gene lost 2 bases and the J gene lost 5 bases, with 13 bases spanning the gap. The CDR3 loop spans 15 amino acids. The CDR3 loop reads CASSLKGDLHQPQHF. The CDR3 DNA follows: TGTGCCAGCAGTTTAAAGGGGGATTTGCATCAGCCCCAGCATTTT.

J is TRBJ2-1 and V is TRBV3-1; a possible D gene is TRBD2 (6 bases). The germline gives CDR1 LGHDT, CDR2 YNNKEL (reference sequence). The V gene lost 4 bases and the J gene lost 0 bases, with 19 bases spanning the gap. The CDR3 has 18 residues. The CDR3 sequence is CASSPLGERRASYNEQFF. The CDR3 region has the DNA TGTGCCAGCAGCCCCTTAGGAGAACGGAGGGCCTCCTACAATGAGCAGTTCTTC.

The chain uses TRBV5-4 and TRBJ2-6, with D perhaps TRBD1 (5 bases). The CDR3 has 15 amino acids. The V gene lost 1 base and the J gene lost 4 bases, with 9 bases spanning the gap. From germline, CDR1 is SGHNT and CDR2 YYREEE (reference sequence). The CDR3 nucleotides read TGTGCCAGCAGCTTGCAGGGAACCGGGGCCAACGTCCTGACTTTC. This gives the protein CASSLQGTGANVLTF.

V is TRBV24-1 and J is TRBJ2-5, with a possible D match to TRBD1 (6 bases). The CDR3 is made up of 15 amino acids. Germline V gives CDR1 KGHDR, CDR2 SFDVKD. With 4 bases removed from V and 0 bases from J, the gap between germline ends came to 11 bases. CDR3 in amino acids: CATSDPGTYQETQYF. The CDR3 region has the DNA TGTGCCACCAGTGACCCCGGGACATACCAAGAGACCCAGTACTTC.

The chain links TRBV2 to TRBJ2-7; possibly TRBD1 or TRBD2 for D (5 bases each). The CDR3 totals 13 residues. V gave up 6 bases and J gave up 2 bases, with 11 bases separating them. Germline values: CDR1 SNHLY, CDR2 FYNNEI. The CDR3 nucleotides read TGTGCCAGCAGGACCGGGACGACCTACGAGCAGTACTTC. It is translated as CASRTGTTYEQYF.

In its sample, this clonotype was seen once. V is TRBV20-1 and J is TRBJ2-5, with TRBD1 identical over 7 bases. Losses at the gene ends were 4 bases for V and 1 base for J; bases not matched to a gene: 3. This CDR3 is 13 amino acids long. Germline loops: CDR1 DFQATT, CDR2 SNEGSKA (reference sequence). Here the CDR3 reads CSATGTAQETQYF. For the CDR3, the DNA is TGCAGTGCTACCGGGACAGCCCAAGAGACCCAGTACTTC.

The chain employs TRBV7-9 and TRBJ1-6, with D unclear. The CDR3 runs 13 residues. The germline V gene has CDR1 SEHNR and CDR2 FQNEAQ (reference sequence). V dropped 5 bases and J dropped 9 bases, with 11 bases sitting between them. The CDR3: CASSPPNPSPLHF. The CDR3 coding sequence is TGTGCCAGCAGCCCCCCTAATCCTTCACCCCTCCACTTT.

The chain combines TRBV24-1 with TRBJ2-3; D possibly corresponds to TRBD2 (5 bases). This CDR3 has 16 residues. Per germline, CDR1 KGHDR and CDR2 SFDVKD. With 0 bases removed from V and 0 bases from J, the gap between germline ends came to 9 bases. The CDR3 here is CATSDLPSLSTDTQYF. CDR3 bases: TGTGCCACCAGTGATTTGCCTAGCCTGAGCACAGATACGCAGTATTTT.